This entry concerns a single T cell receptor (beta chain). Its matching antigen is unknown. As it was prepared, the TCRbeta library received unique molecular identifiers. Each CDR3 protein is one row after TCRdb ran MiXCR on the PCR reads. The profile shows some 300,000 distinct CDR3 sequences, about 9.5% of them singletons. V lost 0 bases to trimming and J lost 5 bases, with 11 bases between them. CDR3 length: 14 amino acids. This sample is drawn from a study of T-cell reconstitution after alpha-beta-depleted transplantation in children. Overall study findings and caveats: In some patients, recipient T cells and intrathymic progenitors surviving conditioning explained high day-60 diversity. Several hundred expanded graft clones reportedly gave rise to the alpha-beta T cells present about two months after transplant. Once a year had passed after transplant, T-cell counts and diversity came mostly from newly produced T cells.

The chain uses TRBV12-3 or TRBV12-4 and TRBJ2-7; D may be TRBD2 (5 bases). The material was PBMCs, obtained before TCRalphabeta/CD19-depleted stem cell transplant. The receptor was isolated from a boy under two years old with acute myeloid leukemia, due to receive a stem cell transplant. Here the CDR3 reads CASSLAGVVNEQYF. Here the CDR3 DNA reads TGTGCCAGCAGTTTAGCGGGAGTGGTCAACGAGCAGTACTTC.